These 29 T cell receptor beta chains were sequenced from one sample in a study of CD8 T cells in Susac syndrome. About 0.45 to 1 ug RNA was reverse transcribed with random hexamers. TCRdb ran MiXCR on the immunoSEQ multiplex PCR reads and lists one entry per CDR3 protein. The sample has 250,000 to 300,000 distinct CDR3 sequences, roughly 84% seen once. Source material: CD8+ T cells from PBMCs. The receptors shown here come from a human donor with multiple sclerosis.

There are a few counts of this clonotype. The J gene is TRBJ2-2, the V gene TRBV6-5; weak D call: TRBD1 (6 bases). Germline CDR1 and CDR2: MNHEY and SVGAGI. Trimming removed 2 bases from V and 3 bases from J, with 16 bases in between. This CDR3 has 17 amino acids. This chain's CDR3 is CASSYVSGQRDTGELFF. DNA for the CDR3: TGTGCCAGCAGTTACGTATCCGGACAGAGGGACACCGGGGAGCTGTTTTTT.

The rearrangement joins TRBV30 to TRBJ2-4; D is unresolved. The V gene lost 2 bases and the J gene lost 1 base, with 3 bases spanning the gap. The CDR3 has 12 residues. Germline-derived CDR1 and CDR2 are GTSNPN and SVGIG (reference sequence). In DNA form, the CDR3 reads TGTGCCTGGAGTAGGGCCAAAAACATTCAGTACTTC. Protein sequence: CAWSRAKNIQYF.

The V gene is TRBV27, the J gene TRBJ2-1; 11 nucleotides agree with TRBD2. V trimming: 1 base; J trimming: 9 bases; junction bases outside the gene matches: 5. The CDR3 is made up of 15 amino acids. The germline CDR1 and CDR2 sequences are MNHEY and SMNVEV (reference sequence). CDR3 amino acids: CASSLFVAGGGEQFF. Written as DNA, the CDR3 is TGTGCCAGCAGTTTATTCGTAGCGGGAGGGGGTGAGCAGTTCTTC.

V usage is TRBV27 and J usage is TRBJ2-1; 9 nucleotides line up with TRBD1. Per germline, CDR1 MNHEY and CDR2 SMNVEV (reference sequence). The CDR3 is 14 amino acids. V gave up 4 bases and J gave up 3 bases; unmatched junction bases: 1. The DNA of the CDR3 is TGTGCCAGCAGTTGGGGACAGGGCTACAATGAGCAGTTCTTC. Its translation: CASSWGQGYNEQFF.

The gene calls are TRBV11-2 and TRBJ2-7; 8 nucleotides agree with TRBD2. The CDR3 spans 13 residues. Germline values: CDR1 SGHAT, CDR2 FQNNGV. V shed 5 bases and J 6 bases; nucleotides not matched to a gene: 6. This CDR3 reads CASSLGTSAEQYF. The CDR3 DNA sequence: TGTGCCAGCAGCCTGGGGACTAGTGCCGAGCAGTACTTC.

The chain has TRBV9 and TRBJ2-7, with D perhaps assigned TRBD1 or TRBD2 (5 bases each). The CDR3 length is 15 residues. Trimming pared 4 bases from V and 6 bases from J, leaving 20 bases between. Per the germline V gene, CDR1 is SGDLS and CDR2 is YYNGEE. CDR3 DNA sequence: TGTGCCAGCAGCCCTCGCGACTCCGGTGGGGGCGAGCAGTACTTC. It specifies CASSPRDSGGGEQYF.

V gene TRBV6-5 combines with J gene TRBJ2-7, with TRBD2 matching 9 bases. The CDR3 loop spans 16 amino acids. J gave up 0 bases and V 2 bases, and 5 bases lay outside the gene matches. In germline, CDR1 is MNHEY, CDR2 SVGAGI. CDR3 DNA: TGTGCCAGCAGTTACACCCTAGCGGGGAGCTCCTACGAGCAGTACTTC. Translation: CASSYTLAGSSYEQYF.

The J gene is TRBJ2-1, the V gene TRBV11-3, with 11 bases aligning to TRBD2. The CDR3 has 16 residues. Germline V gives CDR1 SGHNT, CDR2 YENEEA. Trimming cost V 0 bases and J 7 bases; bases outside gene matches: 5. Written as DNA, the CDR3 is TGTGCCAGCAGCTTAGATATGGCTAGCGGGAGGAATGAGCAGTTCTTC. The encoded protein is CASSLDMASGRNEQFF.

CDR3 DNA: TGTGCCAGCAGTTACGGAACTTACAATGAGCAGTTCTTC. Residues: CASSYGTYNEQFF. The chain is built from TRBV6-5 and TRBJ2-1; D ambiguous. There are 13 residues in the CDR3. V was shortened by 2 bases and J by 4 bases, with 6 bases between the two germline ends. CDR1 and CDR2 (germline): MNHEY, SVGAGI.

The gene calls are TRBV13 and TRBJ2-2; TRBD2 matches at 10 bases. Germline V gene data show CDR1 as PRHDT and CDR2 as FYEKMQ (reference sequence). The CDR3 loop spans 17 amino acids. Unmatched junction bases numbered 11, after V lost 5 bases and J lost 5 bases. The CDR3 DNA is TGTGCCAGCAGCCCCATTACTAGCGGGAAATGGACCGGGGAGCTGTTTTTT. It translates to CASSPITSGKWTGELFF. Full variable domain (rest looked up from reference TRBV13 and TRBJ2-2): AAGVIQSPRHLIKEKRETATLKCYPIPRHDTVYWYQQGPGQDPQFLISFYEKMQSDKGSIPDRFSAQQFSDYHSELNMSSLELGDSALYFCASSPITSGKWTGELFFGEGSRLTVL.

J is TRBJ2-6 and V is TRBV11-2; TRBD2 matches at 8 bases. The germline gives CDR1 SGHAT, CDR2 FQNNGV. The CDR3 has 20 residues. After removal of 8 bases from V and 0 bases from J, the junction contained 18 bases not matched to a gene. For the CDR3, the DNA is TGTGCCAGCTATTCGCCCCCCGGGGGGGGATTTTTCTCTGGGGCCAACGTCCTGACTTTC. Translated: CASYSPPGGGFFSGANVLTF.

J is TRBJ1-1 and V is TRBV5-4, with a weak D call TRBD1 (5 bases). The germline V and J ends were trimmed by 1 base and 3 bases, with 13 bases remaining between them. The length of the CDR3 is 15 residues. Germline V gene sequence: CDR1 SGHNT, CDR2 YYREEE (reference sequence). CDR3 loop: CASSLPRDGDTEAFF. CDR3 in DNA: TGTGCCAGCAGCTTGCCCAGGGACGGGGACACTGAAGCTTTCTTT.

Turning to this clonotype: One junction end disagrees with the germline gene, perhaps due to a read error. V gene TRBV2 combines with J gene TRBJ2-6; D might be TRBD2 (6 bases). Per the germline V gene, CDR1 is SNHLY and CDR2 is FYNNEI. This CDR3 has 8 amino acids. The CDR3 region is CASATRSF. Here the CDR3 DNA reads TGTGCCAGTGCGACTAGGTCTTTC.

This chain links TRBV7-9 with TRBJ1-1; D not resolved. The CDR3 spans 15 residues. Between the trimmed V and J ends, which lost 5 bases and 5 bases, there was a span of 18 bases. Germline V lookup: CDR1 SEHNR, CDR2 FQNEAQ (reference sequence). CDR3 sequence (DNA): TGTGCCAGCAGCCTGCCCGACCCCCTTCGGACTGAAGCTTTCTTT. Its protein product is CASSLPDPLRTEAFF.

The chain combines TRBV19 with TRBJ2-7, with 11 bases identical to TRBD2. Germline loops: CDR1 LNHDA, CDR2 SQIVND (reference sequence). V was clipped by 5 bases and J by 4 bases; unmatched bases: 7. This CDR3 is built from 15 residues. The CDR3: CASSSALAGVYEQYF. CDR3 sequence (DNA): TGTGCCAGTAGTTCCGCACTAGCGGGAGTGTACGAGCAGTACTTC.

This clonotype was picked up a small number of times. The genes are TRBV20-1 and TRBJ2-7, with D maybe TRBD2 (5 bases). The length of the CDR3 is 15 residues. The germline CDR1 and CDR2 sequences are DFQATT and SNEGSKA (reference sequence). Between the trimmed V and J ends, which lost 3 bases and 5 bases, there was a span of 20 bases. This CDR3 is CSARGRMLYSDEQYF. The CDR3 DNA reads TGCAGTGCTAGGGGTAGAATGCTTTATAGCGACGAGCAGTACTTC.

CDR3 sequence (DNA): TGTGCCAGCAACTCCGGGGCTGGGGCCAACGTCCTGACTTTC. It encodes CASNSGAGANVLTF. This rearrangement joins TRBV27 to TRBJ2-6; perhaps TRBD2 as D (5 bases). The germline V gene has CDR1 MNHEY and CDR2 SMNVEV (reference sequence). The V gene lost 7 bases and the J gene lost 2 bases, with 9 bases spanning the gap. The length of the CDR3 is 14 residues. Based on the CDR3 plus reference TRBV27 and TRBJ2-6, the full variable domain is EAQVTQNPRYLITVTGKKLTVTCSQNMNHEYMSWYRQDPGLGLRQIYYSMNVEVTDKGDVPEGYKVSRKEKRNFPLILESPSPNQTSLYFCASNSGAGANVLTFGAGSRLTVL.

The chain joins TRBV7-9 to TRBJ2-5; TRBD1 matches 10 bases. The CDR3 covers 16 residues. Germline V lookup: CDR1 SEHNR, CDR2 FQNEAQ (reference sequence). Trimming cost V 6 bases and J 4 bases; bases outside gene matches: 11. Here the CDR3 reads CASRGDRGPLGETQYF. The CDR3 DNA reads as TGTGCCAGCAGGGGGGACAGGGGACCCCTAGGAGAGACCCAGTACTTC.

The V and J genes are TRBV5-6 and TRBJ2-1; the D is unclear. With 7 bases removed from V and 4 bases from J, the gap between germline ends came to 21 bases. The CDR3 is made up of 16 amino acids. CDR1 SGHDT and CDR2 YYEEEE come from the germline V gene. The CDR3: CASLTLPRRQYNEQFF. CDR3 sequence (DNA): TGTGCCAGCCTTACCCTCCCGCGACGGCAATACAATGAGCAGTTCTTC.

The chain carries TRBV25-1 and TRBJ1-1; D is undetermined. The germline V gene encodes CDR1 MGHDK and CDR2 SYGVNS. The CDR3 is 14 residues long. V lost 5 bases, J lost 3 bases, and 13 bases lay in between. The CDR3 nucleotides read TGTGCCAGCAGTCTTAGCGAGGTGGACACTGAAGCTTTCTTT. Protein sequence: CASSLSEVDTEAFF.

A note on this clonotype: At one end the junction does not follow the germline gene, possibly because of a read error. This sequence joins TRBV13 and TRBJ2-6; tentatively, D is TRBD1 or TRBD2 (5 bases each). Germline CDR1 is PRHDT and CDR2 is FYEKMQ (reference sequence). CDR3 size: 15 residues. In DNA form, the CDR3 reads TGTGCCAGCAGCTCTCAGGGTACCGGGGCCAACGTCCCGACTTTC. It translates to CASSSQGTGANVPTF.

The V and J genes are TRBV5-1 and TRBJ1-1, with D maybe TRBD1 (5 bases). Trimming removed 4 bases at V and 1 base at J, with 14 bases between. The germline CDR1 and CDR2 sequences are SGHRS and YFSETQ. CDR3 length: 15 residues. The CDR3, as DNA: TGCGCCAGCAGCCACGGTTGGGGCAGGAACACTGAAGCTTTCTTT. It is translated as CASSHGWGRNTEAFF.

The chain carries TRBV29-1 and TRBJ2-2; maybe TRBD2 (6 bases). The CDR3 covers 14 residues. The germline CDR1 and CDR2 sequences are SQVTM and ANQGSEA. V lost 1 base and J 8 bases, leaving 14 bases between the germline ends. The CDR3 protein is CSVEGGESAGELFF. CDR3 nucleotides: TGCAGCGTTGAAGGGGGGGAATCTGCAGGGGAGCTGTTTTTT.

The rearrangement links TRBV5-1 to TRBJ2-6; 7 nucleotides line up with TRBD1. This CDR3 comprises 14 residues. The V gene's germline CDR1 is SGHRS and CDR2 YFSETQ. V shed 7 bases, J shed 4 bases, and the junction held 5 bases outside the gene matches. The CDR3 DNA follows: TGCGCCAGCCAACAGGGGCGAGGGGCCAACGTCCTGACTTTC. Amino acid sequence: CASQQGRGANVLTF. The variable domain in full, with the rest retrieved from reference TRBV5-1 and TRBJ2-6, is KAGVTQTPRYLIKTRGQQVTLSCSPISGHRSVSWYQQTPGQGLQFLFEYFSETQRNKGNFPGRFSGRQFSNSRSEMNVSTLELGDSALYLCASQQGRGANVLTFGAGSRLTVL.

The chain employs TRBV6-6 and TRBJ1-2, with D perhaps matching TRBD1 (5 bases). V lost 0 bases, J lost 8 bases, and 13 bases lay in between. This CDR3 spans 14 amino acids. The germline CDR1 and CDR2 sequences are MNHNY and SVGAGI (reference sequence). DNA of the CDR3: TGTGCCAGCAGTTACTCGACCTCGGGGGTCGGCTACACCTTC. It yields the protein CASSYSTSGVGYTF.

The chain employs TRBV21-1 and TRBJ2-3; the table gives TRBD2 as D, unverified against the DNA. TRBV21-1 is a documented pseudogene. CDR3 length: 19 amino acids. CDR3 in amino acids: CASELVEGLAAGGTDTQYF. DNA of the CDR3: TGTGCCAGCGAATTGGTAGAGGGACTAGCGGCGGGTGGCACAGATACGCAGTATTTT.

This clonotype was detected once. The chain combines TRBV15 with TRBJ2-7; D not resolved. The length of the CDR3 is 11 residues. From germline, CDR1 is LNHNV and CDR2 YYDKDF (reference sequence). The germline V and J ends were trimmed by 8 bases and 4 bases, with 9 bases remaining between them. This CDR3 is CATGPGYEQYF. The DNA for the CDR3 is TGTGCCACCGGACCCGGATACGAGCAGTACTTC.

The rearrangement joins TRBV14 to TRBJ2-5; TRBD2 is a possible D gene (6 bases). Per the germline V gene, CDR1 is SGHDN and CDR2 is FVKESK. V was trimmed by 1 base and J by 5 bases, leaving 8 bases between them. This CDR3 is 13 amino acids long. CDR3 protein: CASSQVREETQYF. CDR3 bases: TGTGCCAGCAGCCAAGTTCGGGAGGAGACCCAGTACTTC.

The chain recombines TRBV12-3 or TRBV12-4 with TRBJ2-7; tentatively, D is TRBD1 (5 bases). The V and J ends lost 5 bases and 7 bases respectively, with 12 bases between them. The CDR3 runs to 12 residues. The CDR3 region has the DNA TGTGCCAGCAGTCTCCTCCCAGGGGAGCAGTACTTC. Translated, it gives CASSLLPGEQYF.